The TCR beta chain under discussion was sequenced for a study of T cell clonotyping in hematopoietic cell transplantation. Study conclusions and caveats: Pathologically expanded recipient clonotypes increased progressively from day 30 to day 180 as diversity fell. Higher Inverse Simpson Index values in graft donor and pretransplant recipient predicted broader posttransplant TCR diversity.

The V end lost 0 bases, the J end lost 1 base, and 15 bases lay between the germline ends. CDR1 and CDR2 (germline): MGHRA, YSYEKL. The CDR3 spans 17 residues. The method was immunoSEQ multiplex PCR; TCRdb's version includes in-frame clones alone and lacks a portion of them. The sample contains fewer than 45,000 clones, about 87% of which appear only once. In regard to this clone: The antigen is not known.

The sequencing sample was made of peripheral blood mononuclear cells. The sequence came from a woman aged 40 to 50 in good health. Some clones in this sample may be carry-over from other donors' samples. The chain uses TRBV4-1 and TRBJ1-2; tentative D call: TRBD1 (5 bases). CDR3 bases: TGCGCCAGCAGCCAAGATCATGTAGGGGCACATAACTATGGCTACACCTTC. Translating gives CASSQDHVGAHNYGYTF.